This TCR beta chain came from a study of blood T cell repertoires in COVID-19. Background on the study: The samples span acute and convalescent COVID-19 from the United States, Italy and Spain. T cells, B-cell-depleted T cells, or PBMCs supplied cDNA or gDNA.

V lost 0 bases to trimming and J lost 5 bases; unmatched junction nucleotides: 6. Germline lookup yields CDR1 SGDLS and CDR2 YYNGEE. This CDR3 is 15 amino acids long. Sequencing was performed with immunoSEQ multiplex PCR; in TCRdb, only in-frame clones are kept and a portion is missing. In the table there are around 100,000 clones, 80% to 95% of which are singletons. Sequencing was carried out using peripheral blood. The gene calls are TRBV9 and TRBJ2-7; 9 bases are a match to TRBD1. This clonotype originated in a human donor with active COVID-19. The donor label of this sample is uncertain. CDR3 coding DNA: TGTGCCAGCAGCGTAGCAGGACAGGGGCTCGACGAGCAGTACTTC. As protein: CASSVAGQGLDEQYF.